These 6 T cell receptor beta chains were sequenced from one sample in a study of cytomegalovirus exposure and HLA in healthy donors (TCRdb year 2017). The library came from the immunoSEQ multiplex PCR assay. A mixture of 60 forward primers for TCR Vbeta segments and 13 reverse primers for TCR Jbeta segments was used in the multiplex PCR. TCRdb limited this immuneACCESS table to in-frame rearrangements with V and J called. A share of clones is missing; checked studies link under half to unresolved V genes, and the rest is unexplained. Counted in this sample were 120,000 or so clones; around 88% of them appeared once. The ten largest clones add up to about 1.7% of the sample. Sequencing was performed on PBMCs. These receptor sequences come from a man in his forties in good health and CMV-seronegative.

The V and J genes are TRBV6-4 and TRBJ1-5; 9 bases are a match to TRBD1. CDR3 length equals 15 residues. The ends lost 6 bases at V and 1 base at J; junction bases unmatched: 4. Germline V gene sequence: CDR1 MRHNA, CDR2 SNTAGT. CDR3 DNA sequence: TGTGCCAGCAGCCGGGACAGGGTGAGCAATCAGCCCCAGCATTTT. Its translation: CASSRDRVSNQPQHF.

The chain uses TRBV4-2 and TRBJ2-7; D is perhaps TRBD1 (6 bases). Germline CDR1 is LGHNA and CDR2 is YNFKEQ. The CDR3 length is 14 residues. The V gene lost 2 bases and the J gene lost 2 bases, with 10 bases spanning the gap. DNA for the CDR3: TGTGCCAGCAGCCAATTACAGGGTACCTACGAGCAGTACTTC. Protein sequence: CASSQLQGTYEQYF.

The chain has TRBV6-6 and TRBJ2-1; perhaps TRBD1 as D (5 bases). The CDR3 is 13 amino acids. Between the trimmed V and J ends, which lost 6 bases and 7 bases, there was a span of 13 bases. Germline V gene lookup returns CDR1 MNHNY and CDR2 SVGAGI (reference sequence). CDR3 region: CASSPDTLNEQFF. For the CDR3, the DNA is TGTGCCAGCAGCCCGGACACCCTGAATGAGCAGTTCTTC.

There are a few counts of this clone. V is TRBV5-4 and J is TRBJ1-2, with 8 bases aligning to TRBD1. Unmatched junction bases numbered 3, after V lost 3 bases and J lost 5 bases. In germline, CDR1 is SGHNT, CDR2 YYREEE (reference sequence). The CDR3 spans 13 residues. CDR3 protein: CASSSGQGYGYTF. The CDR3, as DNA: TGTGCCAGCAGCTCAGGACAGGGTTATGGCTACACCTTC.

The genes are TRBV6-5 and TRBJ1-2; TRBD1 might be the D (5 bases). Between the trimmed V and J ends, which lost 4 bases and 4 bases, there was a span of 13 bases. Germline V gene data show CDR1 as MNHEY and CDR2 as SVGAGI. The CDR3 consists of 14 residues. CDR3 region: CASSLTGPSYGYTF. CDR3 bases: TGTGCCAGCAGTTTAACAGGCCCTAGCTATGGCTACACCTTC.

The J gene is TRBJ1-3, the V gene TRBV7-8; 7 positions agree with TRBD1. CDR3 length: 20 amino acids. In germline, CDR1 is SGHVS, CDR2 FQNEAQ. J gave up 0 bases and V 1 base, and 15 bases lay outside the gene matches. CDR3 nucleotides: TGTGCCAGCAGCTTAGGCCCAAGAGGACAGGTCGACAGCTCTGGAAACACCATATATTTT. This translates into CASSLGPRGQVDSSGNTIYF.